What follows describes a single TCR beta chain. A universal primer site arose from template switching, and cDNA bore unique molecular identifiers. Using its own MiXCR run on the 5' RACE reads, TCRdb lists one record per CDR3 protein. The profile shows hundreds of thousands of distinct CDR3 sequences, more than 6.5% of them singletons. This entry comes from a study of identical twins. The CDR3 spans 17 residues. Germline CDR1 LNHNV, CDR2 YYDKDF (reference sequence). Trimming removed 6 bases from V and 2 bases from J; junction bases left unmatched: 13. The sample was also reused in another study, on yellow fever vaccine responses in identical twins.

The clonotype comes from a woman aged 18-30 years in good health. The sequenced material came from PBMCs. The chain is built from TRBV15 and TRBJ1-2; 9 bases line up with TRBD1. The DNA of the CDR3 is TGTGCCACCAGGGGGGGATATTCCGGGACAGGGAACTATGGCTACACCTTC. Translation gives CATRGGYSGTGNYGYTF. The whole variable domain, filled in from reference TRBV15 and TRBJ1-2, reads DAMVIQNPRYQVTQFGKPVTLSCSQTLNHNVMYWYQQKSSQAPKLLFHYYDKDFNNEADTPDNFQSRRPNTSFCFLDIRSPGLGDTAMYLCATRGGYSGTGNYGYTFGSGTRLTVV.